This T cell receptor (beta chain) was observed in a study of sequential checkpoint blockade in melanoma. Study-level background: 91 pretreatment tumor DNA samples were TCRβ immunosequenced. Roughly 22 patients had matched tumor biopsies before treatment and at week 13 after nivolumab or ipilimumab alone.

TCRdb's copy holds only in-frame clones and misses some; the assay was immunoSEQ multiplex PCR. Among some 5,600 clones, roughly 20% were seen once, and the ten largest hold 15% to 20%. As regards this clone: The antigen is not known.

Study-wide findings and caveats: Mutational load did not correlate with tumor T-cell fraction or clonality.

Treatment described: randomized to nivolumab then ipilimumab (arm A) or the reverse (arm B). This sequence originates from a human donor with melanoma. Sequenced here: tumor tissue (inferred from file names), sampled from a patient given nivolumab and ipilimumab in sequence.

The CDR3 loop reads CASSLVGGKDNEQFF. The CDR3 region has the DNA TGTGCCAGCAGCTTAGTTGGCGGGAAAGACAATGAGCAGTTCTTC. The chain couples TRBV7-6 to TRBJ2-1, with D possibly being TRBD2 (6 bases). The CDR3 runs 15 residues. V lost 1 base to trimming and J lost 5 bases, with 12 bases between them. CDR1 SGHVS and CDR2 FNYEAQ come from the germline V gene.